One and the same sample provided the 18 T cell receptor beta chains below, sequenced in a study of identical twins. Each CDR3 protein is one row after TCRdb ran MiXCR on the 5' RACE reads. This sample has 1.5 million to 2 million distinct CDR3 sequences, with roughly a third found just once. Sequencing input: cord blood. These receptors originate from a newborn girl in good health.

This clonotype was detected a few times. J is TRBJ1-4 and V is TRBV5-1, with a possible D match to TRBD1 (6 bases). V was cut by 4 bases and J by 0 bases, with 13 bases left in between. Per germline, CDR1 SGHRS and CDR2 YFSETQ. The CDR3 length is 16 residues. In DNA form, the CDR3 reads TGCGCCAGCAGCGACGGACAGCCTGCAACTAATGAAAAACTGTTTTTT. Protein sequence: CASSDGQPATNEKLFF. Combining the CDR3 with reference TRBV5-1 and TRBJ1-4 gives the whole variable domain KAGVTQTPRYLIKTRGQQVTLSCSPISGHRSVSWYQQTPGQGLQFLFEYFSETQRNKGNFPGRFSGRQFSNSRSEMNVSTLELGDSALYLCASSDGQPATNEKLFFGSGTQLSVL.

This clonotype was seen a few times. A much larger clone is a single base away; this may be a read error. The rearrangement joins TRBV6-6 to TRBJ2-1; 9 bases agree with TRBD1. The CDR3 consists of 14 residues. Germline V gene data show CDR1 as MNHNY and CDR2 as SVGAGI (reference sequence). The junction had 2 bases not matched to a gene; V was cut back by 2 bases and J by 6 bases. In nucleotides, the CDR3 is TGTGCCAGCAGTTACGGGACAGGGAGCAATGAGCAGTTCTTC. This encodes CASSYGTGSNEQFF.

This clonotype was seen more than once but under ten times. J is TRBJ2-7 and V is TRBV9, with a possible D match to TRBD1 (5 bases). V lost 0 bases, J lost 4 bases, and 14 bases lay in between. The CDR3 runs to 15 residues. Looked up from germline, CDR1 is SGDLS and CDR2 is YYNGEE. As DNA, the CDR3 is TGTGCCAGCAGCGTAGGGTCCAGGGAAACGTACGAGCAGTACTTC. It encodes CASSVGSRETYEQYF.

Concerning this clonotype: A read error may account for a junction end that differs from germline. The genes are TRBV5-1 and TRBJ2-7; no clear D gene. Germline assignment: CDR1 SGHRS and CDR2 YFSETQ. There are 14 residues in the CDR3. The CDR3 region has the DNA TGCGCCAGCCGCTTGGCGGACGGACGTTACGAGCAGTACTTC. Protein sequence: CASRLADGRYEQYF. The variable domain in full, completed from reference TRBV5-1 and TRBJ2-7, reads KAGVTQTPRYLIKTRGQQVTLSCSPISGHRSVSWYQQTPGQGLQFLFEYFSETQRNKGNFPGRFSGRQFSNSRSEMNVSTLELGDSALYLCASRLADGRYEQYFGPGTRLTVT.

This clonotype was seen a few times. V usage is TRBV4-2 and J usage is TRBJ2-1, with 10 bases identical to TRBD2. Germline V gene lookup returns CDR1 LGHNA and CDR2 YNFKEQ. J lost 5 bases, V lost 4 bases, and 8 bases had no gene match. This CDR3 region has 16 residues. The CDR3 protein is CASSRELLAGHNEQFF. CDR3 nucleotide sequence: TGTGCCAGCAGCCGAGAGTTACTAGCGGGGCACAATGAGCAGTTCTTC.

This chain links TRBV5-1 with TRBJ2-5; TRBD2 agrees at 10 bases. The V and J ends lost 0 bases and 11 bases, in that order; junction bases with no gene match: 19. Germline V gives CDR1 SGHRS, CDR2 YFSETQ. The CDR3 is 18 residues long. CDR3 nucleotides: TGCGCCAGCAGCTTGGCGGCGTCTAGCGGGGGATTTTTGGATGAGCAGTACTTC. It codes for CASSLAASSGGFLDEQYF.

The chain employs TRBV20-1 and TRBJ1-3; D ambiguous. Trimming stripped 0 bases from V and 1 base from J, with 10 bases between. The CDR3 consists of 15 residues. CDR1 DFQATT and CDR2 SNEGSKA come from the germline V gene (reference sequence). The CDR3 DNA is TGCAGTGCTAGAGAAAAAGCTTTTTCTGGAAACACCATATATTTT. Residues: CSAREKAFSGNTIYF.

Of note for this clonotype: A much larger clone lies one base from this, so it may be a read error. This chain joins TRBV2 and TRBJ2-3; 11 bases fit TRBD2. The J segment lost 5 bases and the V segment lost 5 bases, leaving 6 bases of the junction unmatched. This CDR3 contains 15 residues. Germline V gene lookup returns CDR1 SNHLY and CDR2 FYNNEI. The DNA for the CDR3 is TGTGCCAGCAGTACTCTAGCGGGAGGTGTAGATACGCAGTATTTT. As protein: CASSTLAGGVDTQYF.

This clonotype was seen many times. The chain combines TRBV29-1 with TRBJ1-2; D possibly corresponds to TRBD1 (6 bases). This CDR3 region has 12 residues. Germline lookup yields CDR1 SQVTM and CDR2 ANQGSEA. The ends were cut back, 4 bases at V and 4 bases at J, with 10 bases in the middle. The CDR3 region has the DNA TGCAGCGTTGGTTCAGGGGCCTATGGCTACACCTTC. Translating gives CSVGSGAYGYTF.

This sequence joins TRBV24-1 and TRBJ2-3, with D maybe TRBD2 (5 bases). The V and J ends lost 3 bases and 7 bases respectively, with 13 bases between them. Germline values: CDR1 KGHDR, CDR2 SFDVKD. The CDR3 contains 14 residues. The CDR3 DNA reads TGTGCCACCAGTGATACCCGGATAGCGTATACGCAGTATTTT. Amino acid sequence: CATSDTRIAYTQYF.

This clonotype was picked up a small number of times. The rearrangement uses TRBV20-1 and TRBJ2-3; 8 bases agree with TRBD2. The CDR3 sequence is 18 residues long. The trim removed 0 bases at V and 3 bases at J, leaving 14 bases unmatched. Germline loops: CDR1 DFQATT, CDR2 SNEGSKA (reference sequence). Here the CDR3 DNA reads TGCAGTGCTAGAGAAATCCCCCGGGCGGGGGGAAGGACAGATACGCAGTATTTT. Its protein is CSAREIPRAGGRTDTQYF.

This clonotype showed up just a few times. The V call is TRBV6-1, the J call TRBJ1-5; TRBD1 matches 11 bases. The CDR3 is 13 amino acids. Germline assignment: CDR1 MNHNS and CDR2 SASEGT. The ends lost 6 bases at V and 6 bases at J; junction bases unmatched: 1. CDR3 coding DNA: TGTGCCAGCAGGGACAGGGGGCTTCAGCCCCAGCATTTT. Its protein product is CASRDRGLQPQHF.

The rearrangement joins TRBV28 to TRBJ2-6, with a weak D call TRBD2 (5 bases). Trimming stripped 5 bases from V and 4 bases from J, with 18 bases between. The CDR3 is made up of 17 amino acids. Germline CDR1 is MDHEN and CDR2 is SYDVKM. The CDR3 here is CASSRGPEDGGANVLTF. As DNA, the CDR3 is TGTGCCAGCAGTCGGGGTCCAGAAGACGGGGGGGCCAACGTCCTGACTTTC.

V usage is TRBV29-1 and J usage is TRBJ1-3, with a possible D match to TRBD1 (5 bases). The V end lost 4 bases, the J end lost 4 bases, and 11 bases lay between the germline ends. Germline CDR1 is SQVTM and CDR2 is ANQGSEA. The CDR3 totals 13 residues. CDR3 sequence: CSVAPGSGNTIYF. The CDR3 DNA follows: TGCAGCGTTGCCCCAGGGTCAGGAAACACCATATATTTT.

The rearrangement links TRBV7-2 to TRBJ2-5, with 7 bases identical to TRBD1. This CDR3 comprises 14 residues. Germline-derived CDR1 and CDR2 are SGHTA and FQGNSA. V dropped 5 bases and J dropped 6; count of bases not matched to a gene: 9. The CDR3 nucleotides are TGTGCCAGCAGCCCTAACAGGGGCGTTAAGACCCAGTACTTC. Translating it yields CASSPNRGVKTQYF.

The rearrangement joins TRBV15 to TRBJ1-3, with D perhaps matching TRBD1 (6 bases). Germline V gene lookup returns CDR1 LNHNV and CDR2 YYDKDF (reference sequence). The CDR3 has 14 residues. The germline V and J ends were trimmed by 0 bases and 4 bases, with 7 bases remaining between them. DNA of the CDR3: TGTGCCACCAGCAGAGATGGGGGCGGAAACACCATATATTTT. Protein sequence: CATSRDGGGNTIYF.

This clonotype was detected ten times or more. This sequence joins TRBV20-1 and TRBJ2-5; D call uncertain. This CDR3 has 10 residues. Trimming removed 3 bases at V and 5 bases at J, with 4 bases between. Germline CDR1 DFQATT, CDR2 SNEGSKA (reference sequence). CDR3 region: CSASSETQYF. DNA for the CDR3: TGCAGTGCTAGTTCGGAGACCCAGTACTTC.

In this sample, this clonotype turned up a few times. The chain employs TRBV5-4 and TRBJ2-3; 12 bases agree with TRBD2. J gave up 6 bases and V 0 bases, and 2 bases lay outside the gene matches. CDR3 size: 15 residues. Germline assignment: CDR1 SGHNT and CDR2 YYREEE (reference sequence). The DNA for the CDR3 is TGTGCCAGCAGCTTGGGACTAGCGGGAGACGATACGCAGTATTTT. Encoded protein: CASSLGLAGDDTQYF.